This record covers a single T cell receptor (beta chain). Its antigen is unknown. Clones were read by immunoSEQ multiplex PCR, and TCRdb kept only the in-frame ones, dropping some. The sample includes about 150,000 clones, around 93% of them seen just once. The germline gives CDR1 LNHDA, CDR2 SQIVND (reference sequence). The CDR3 loop spans 15 amino acids. V dropped 4 bases and J dropped 3; count of bases not matched to a gene: 3. The sample belongs to a study of T cell responses to AZD1222 COVID-19 vaccine. Second doses that came at about 4 or about 12 weeks were put together. Study results and limitations: The number of AZD1222 recipients seropositive at baseline was only 5 to 7. None of the repertoires were sampled until the peak T cell response had passed. Clonal diversity was possibly underestimated; the donors were predominantly white British and more often female.

The source was peripheral blood, collected 28 days after the second AZD1222 dose. The chain is built from TRBV19 and TRBJ2-2, with 9 bases identical to TRBD1. The receptor was derived from an adult who received the AZD1222 COVID-19 vaccine. Here the CDR3 reads CASSTGQGYTGELFF. The DNA for the CDR3 is TGTGCCAGTAGTACGGGACAGGGCTACACCGGGGAGCTGTTTTTT.